This TCR beta chain comes out of a study of blood T cells in healthy people across ages. Regarding the study as a whole: More naive CD4+ cells and higher diversity marked long-lived donors relative to aged donors. PBMCs left unsorted prevented a conclusive naive versus antigen-experienced comparison. A strong correlation between TCR beta diversity and naive T cell percentage was seen.

V was shortened by 2 bases and J by 11 bases, with 9 bases between the two germline ends. The CDR3 is 11 residues long. Per germline, CDR1 LGHDT and CDR2 YNNKEL (reference sequence). Together with a sample-barcoded 5' primer, a J-beta primer mix was included in a second PCR lasting roughly 6 to 12 cycles. TCRdb re-derived calls from the 5' RACE reads in MiXCR, one entry per CDR3 protein. This sample yields about 1.8 million distinct CDR3 sequences, of which 40% to 55% are seen a single time; approximately 2% belongs to the top ten. Notes on this clonotype: The antigen is unknown.

Sequenced input: blood. The chain recombines TRBV3-1 with TRBJ1-1; unclear D gene. This TCR was recovered from a woman aged 35 to 49 in good health. The CDR3 is CASSQSSRAFF. In DNA form, the CDR3 reads TGTGCCAGCAGCCAATCAAGTCGCGCTTTCTTT.